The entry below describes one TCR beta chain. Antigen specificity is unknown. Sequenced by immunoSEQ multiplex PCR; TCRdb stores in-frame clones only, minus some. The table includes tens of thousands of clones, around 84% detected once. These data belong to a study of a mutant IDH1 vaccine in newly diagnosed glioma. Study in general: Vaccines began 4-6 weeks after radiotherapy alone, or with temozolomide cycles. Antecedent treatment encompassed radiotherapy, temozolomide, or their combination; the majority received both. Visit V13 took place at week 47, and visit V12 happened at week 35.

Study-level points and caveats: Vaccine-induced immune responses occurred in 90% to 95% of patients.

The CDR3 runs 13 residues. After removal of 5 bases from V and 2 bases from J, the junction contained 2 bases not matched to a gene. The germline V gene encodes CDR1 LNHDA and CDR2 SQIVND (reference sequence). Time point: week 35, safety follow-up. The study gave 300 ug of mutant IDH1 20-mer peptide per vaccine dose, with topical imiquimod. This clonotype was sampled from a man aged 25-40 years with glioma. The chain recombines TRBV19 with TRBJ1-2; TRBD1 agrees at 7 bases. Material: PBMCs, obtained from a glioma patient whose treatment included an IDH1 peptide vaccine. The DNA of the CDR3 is TGTGCCAGTAGTTTCAGGGGGAACTATGGCTACACCTTC. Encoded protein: CASSFRGNYGYTF.